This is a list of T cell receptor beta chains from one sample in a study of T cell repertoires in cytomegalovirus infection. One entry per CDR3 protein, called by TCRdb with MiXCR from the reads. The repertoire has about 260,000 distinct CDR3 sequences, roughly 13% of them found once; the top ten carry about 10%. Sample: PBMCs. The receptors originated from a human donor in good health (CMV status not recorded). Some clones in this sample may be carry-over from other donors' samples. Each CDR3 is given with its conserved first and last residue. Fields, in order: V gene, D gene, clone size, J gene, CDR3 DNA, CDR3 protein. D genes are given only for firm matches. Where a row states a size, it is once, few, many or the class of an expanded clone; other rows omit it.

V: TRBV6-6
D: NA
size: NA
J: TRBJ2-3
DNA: TGTGCCAGCAGTTACTGTTCGGGGACATGCACAGATACGCAGTATTTT
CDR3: CASSYCSGTCTDTQYF

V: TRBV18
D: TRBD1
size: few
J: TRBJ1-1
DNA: TGTGCCAGCTCACAGGGGGCGGGTGATGAAGCTTTCTTT
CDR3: CASSQGAGDEAFF

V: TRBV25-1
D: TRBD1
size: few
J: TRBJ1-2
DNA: TGTGCCAGCGGGGGGACAGGGCTTGCCTATGGCTACACCTTC
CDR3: CASGGTGLAYGYTF

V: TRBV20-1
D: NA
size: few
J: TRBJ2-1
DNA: TGCAGTGTGAAGACGAGCTCCTACAATGAGCAGTTCTTC
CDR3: CSVKTSSYNEQFF

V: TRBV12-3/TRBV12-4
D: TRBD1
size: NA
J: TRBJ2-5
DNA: TGTGCCAGCAGGCCGGGACAGGTGGGAGAGACCCAGTACTTC
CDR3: CASRPGQVGETQYF

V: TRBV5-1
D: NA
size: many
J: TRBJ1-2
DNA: TGCGCCAGCAGCTTGGATTTGAGCAATCCCGGGGGATGGTATGGCTACACCTTC
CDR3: CASSLDLSNPGGWYGYTF

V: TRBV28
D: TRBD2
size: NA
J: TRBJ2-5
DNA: TGTGCCGGTCGGACTAGCGGACAAGAGACCCAGTACTTC
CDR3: CAGRTSGQETQYF

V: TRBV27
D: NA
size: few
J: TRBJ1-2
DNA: TGTGCCAGCTCCTTGACCAGGAGTAACGCCAACTATGGCTACACCTTC
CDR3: CASSLTRSNANYGYTF

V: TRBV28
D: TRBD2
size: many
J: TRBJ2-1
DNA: TGTGCCAGCAGCCCTCTAGCGGGATATACGAATGAGCAGTTCTTC
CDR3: CASSPLAGYTNEQFF

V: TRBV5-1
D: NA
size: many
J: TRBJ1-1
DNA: TGCGCCAGCAGCTGGGGATCACCCCCGAACACTGAAGCTTTCTTT
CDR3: CASSWGSPPNTEAFF

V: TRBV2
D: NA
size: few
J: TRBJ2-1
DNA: TGTGCCAGCAGATACGGGAGCTCCTACAATGAGCAGTTCTTC
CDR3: CASRYGSSYNEQFF

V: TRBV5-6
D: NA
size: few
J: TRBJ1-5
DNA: TGTGCCAGCAGCTTTCGACGGAGCAATCAGCCCCAGCATTTT
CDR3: CASSFRRSNQPQHF

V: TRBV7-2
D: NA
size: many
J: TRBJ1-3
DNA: TGTGCCAGCAGCCCGACAGCTTCTGGAAACACCATATATTTT
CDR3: CASSPTASGNTIYF

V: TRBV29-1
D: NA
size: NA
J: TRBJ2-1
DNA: TGCAGCGTTGTGAGGGGCAGCTCCTACAATGAGCAGTTCTTC
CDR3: CSVVRGSSYNEQFF

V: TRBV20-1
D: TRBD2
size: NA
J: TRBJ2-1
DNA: TGCAGTGCTAGATTTTATAGGGCGGGAGGAACCTACAATGAGCAGTTCTTC
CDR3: CSARFYRAGGTYNEQFF

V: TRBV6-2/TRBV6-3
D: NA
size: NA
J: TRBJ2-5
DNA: TGTGCCAGCAGTTACCCTGGGGGAGGACAAGAGACCCAGTACTTC
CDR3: CASSYPGGGQETQYF

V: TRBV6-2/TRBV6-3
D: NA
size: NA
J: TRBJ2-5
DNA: TGTGCCAGCTCGGGGGTGAGGCAGGTTGGACAAGAGACCCAGTACTTC
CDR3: CASSGVRQVGQETQYF

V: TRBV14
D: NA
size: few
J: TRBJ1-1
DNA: TGTGCCAACAGCCAAGAGACTGCCCCTTGGGGGCAGGGGCAGAACACTGAAGCTTTCTTT
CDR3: CANSQETAPWGQGQNTEAFF

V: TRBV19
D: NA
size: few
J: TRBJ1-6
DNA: TGTGCCAGTAGTCAACCCCGGACGGCTTTTTCACCCCTCCACTTT
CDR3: CASSQPRTAFSPLHF

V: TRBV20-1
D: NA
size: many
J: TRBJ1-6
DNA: TGCAGTGCTGGAACATTAGTATCCTATAATTCACCCCTCCACTTT
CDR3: CSAGTLVSYNSPLHF

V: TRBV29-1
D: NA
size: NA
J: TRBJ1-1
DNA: TGCAGCGTCCCAACAGCAGGGAACACTGAAGCTTTCTTT
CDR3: CSVPTAGNTEAFF

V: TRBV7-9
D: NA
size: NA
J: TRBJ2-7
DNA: TGTGCCAGCAGCTTATTGGGGGCTTACAAGCAGTACTTC
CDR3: CASSLLGAYKQYF

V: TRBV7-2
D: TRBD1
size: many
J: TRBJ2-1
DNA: TGTGCCAGCAGCTTAGGGGGACAGGGTACGAATGAGCAGTTCTTC
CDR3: CASSLGGQGTNEQFF

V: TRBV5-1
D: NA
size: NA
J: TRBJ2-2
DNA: TGCGCCAGCAGCTTGATAGCAGGGGACACCGGGGAGCTGTTTTTT
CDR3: CASSLIAGDTGELFF

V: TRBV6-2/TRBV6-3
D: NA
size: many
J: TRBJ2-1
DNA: TGTGCCAGCAGTTACCTCCCGACCCGGCGGGAGCAGTTCTTC
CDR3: CASSYLPTRREQFF

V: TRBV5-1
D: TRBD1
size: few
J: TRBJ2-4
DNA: TGCGCCAGCAGCTTTCTACGGACAGGGGATTCCCAAAACATTCAGTACTTC
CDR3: CASSFLRTGDSQNIQYF

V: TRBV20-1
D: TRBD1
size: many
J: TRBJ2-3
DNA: TGCAGTGCTAGAGATCAACGGACAGGGGGTGTAACAGATACGCAGTATTTT
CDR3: CSARDQRTGGVTDTQYF

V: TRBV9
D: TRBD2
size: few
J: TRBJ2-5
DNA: TGTGCCAGCAGCGTAGGGGGTAGCGGGGCAGCAGAGACCCAGTACTTC
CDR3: CASSVGGSGAAETQYF

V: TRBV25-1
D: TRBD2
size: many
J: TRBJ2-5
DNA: TGTGCCAGCTCTCTAGCGGGAGCTGGAGAGACCCAGTACTTC
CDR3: CASSLAGAGETQYF

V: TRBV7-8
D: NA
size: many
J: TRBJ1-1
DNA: TGTGCCAGCAGCTTAGCGCGTGGAGGACAGAAGAACACTGAAGCTTTCTTT
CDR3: CASSLARGGQKNTEAFF

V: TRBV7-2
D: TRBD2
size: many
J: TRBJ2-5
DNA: TGTGCCAGCACTAACCCCGCGGGAGGCCAAGAGACCCAGTACTTC
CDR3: CASTNPAGGQETQYF

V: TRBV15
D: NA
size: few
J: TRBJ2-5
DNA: TGTGCCACCAGCAGAGATGGGAAAGAAACCCAGTACTTC
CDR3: CATSRDGKETQYF

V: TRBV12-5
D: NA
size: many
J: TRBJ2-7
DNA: TGTGCTAGTGGCCCTGCCTCCGGATTCAACTACGAGCAGTACTTC
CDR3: CASGPASGFNYEQYF

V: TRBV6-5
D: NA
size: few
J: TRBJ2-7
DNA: TGTGCCAGCAGTTACTCAGGACCAGGTGTCTTGGAGCAGTACTTC
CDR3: CASSYSGPGVLEQYF

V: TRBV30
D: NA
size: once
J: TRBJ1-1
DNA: TGTGCCTGGAGTGTTTACACTGAAGCTTTCTTT
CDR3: CAWSVYTEAFF

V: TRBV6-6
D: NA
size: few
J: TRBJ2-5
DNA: TGTGCCAGCAGTTACCGGACCGGGACTGTAGAGACCCAGTACTTC
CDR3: CASSYRTGTVETQYF

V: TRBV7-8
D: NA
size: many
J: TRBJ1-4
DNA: TGTGCCAGCAGCTTAGGCCCCCAACGAGAAAAACTGTTTTTT
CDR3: CASSLGPQREKLFF

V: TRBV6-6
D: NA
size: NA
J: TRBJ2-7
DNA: TGTGCCAGCAGAGCCCCATCTGGGTACGAGCAGTACTTC
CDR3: CASRAPSGYEQYF

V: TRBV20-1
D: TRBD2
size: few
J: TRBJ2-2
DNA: TGCAGTGCTAGAGGAGCGGGACTAGCTGCCACCGGGGAGCTGTTTTTT
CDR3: CSARGAGLAATGELFF

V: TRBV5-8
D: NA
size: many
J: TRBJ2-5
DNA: TGTGCCAGCAGTTCAGGGCGGCCCCAAGAGACCCAGTACTTC
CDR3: CASSSGRPQETQYF

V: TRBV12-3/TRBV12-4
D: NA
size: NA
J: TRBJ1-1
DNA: TGTGCCAGCAGTTTATTGGGGGACACTGAAGCTTTCTTT
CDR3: CASSLLGDTEAFF

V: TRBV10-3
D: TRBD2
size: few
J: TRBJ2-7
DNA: TGTGCCACCCATCCTCTAGCGGGAGAAGCATACGAGCAGTACTTC
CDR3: CATHPLAGEAYEQYF

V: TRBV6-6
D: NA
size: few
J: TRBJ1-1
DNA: TGTGCCAGCAGTCCAAGGGGCCCGAACACTGAAGCTTTCTTT
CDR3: CASSPRGPNTEAFF

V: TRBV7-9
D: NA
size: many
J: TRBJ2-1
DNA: TGTGCCAGCAGCTTCCGGGACCGGGGCGGGGAGCAGTTCTTC
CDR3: CASSFRDRGGEQFF

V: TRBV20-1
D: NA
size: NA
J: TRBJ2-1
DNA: TGCAGTGCTAGAGCTTCGAGCGGCCAACTGTACAATGAGCAGTTCTTC
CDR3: CSARASSGQLYNEQFF

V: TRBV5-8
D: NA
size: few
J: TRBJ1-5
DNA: TGTGCCAGCAGCGACAGGACCCGACCCCAGCATTTT
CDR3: CASSDRTRPQHF

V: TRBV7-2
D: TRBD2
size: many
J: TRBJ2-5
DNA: TGTGCCAGCAGCGCTAGCGGGGGCCAAGAGACCCAGTACTTC
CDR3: CASSASGGQETQYF

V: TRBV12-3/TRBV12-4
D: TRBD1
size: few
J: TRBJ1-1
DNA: TGTGCCAGCAGTCTCCGGACAGGGGAGAACACTGAAGCTTTCTTT
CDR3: CASSLRTGENTEAFF

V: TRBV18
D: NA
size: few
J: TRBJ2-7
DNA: TGTGCCAGCTCACCAGAGGATAGGGTGCTCTCCTACGAGCAGTACTTC
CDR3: CASSPEDRVLSYEQYF

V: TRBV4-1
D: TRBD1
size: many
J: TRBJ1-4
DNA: TGCGCCAGCAGCCAAGAGGGACAGCTCCGCGAAAAACTGTTTTTT
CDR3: CASSQEGQLREKLFF

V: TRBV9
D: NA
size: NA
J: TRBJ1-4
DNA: TGTGCCAGCAGCACTCGATTTAATGAAAAACTGTTTTTT
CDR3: CASSTRFNEKLFF

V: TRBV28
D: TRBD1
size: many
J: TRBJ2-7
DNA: TGTGCCAGCAGTTCCGGACAGGGAAGCTCCTACGAGCAGTACTTC
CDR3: CASSSGQGSSYEQYF

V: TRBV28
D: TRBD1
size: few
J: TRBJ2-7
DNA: TGTGCCAGCCTACCGGGACAGGGGTTCTACGAGCAGTACTTC
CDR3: CASLPGQGFYEQYF

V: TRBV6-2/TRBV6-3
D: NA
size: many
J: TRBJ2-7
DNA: TGTGCCAGCAGTTACGATGGTCCCTCCTACGAGCAGTACTTC
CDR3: CASSYDGPSYEQYF